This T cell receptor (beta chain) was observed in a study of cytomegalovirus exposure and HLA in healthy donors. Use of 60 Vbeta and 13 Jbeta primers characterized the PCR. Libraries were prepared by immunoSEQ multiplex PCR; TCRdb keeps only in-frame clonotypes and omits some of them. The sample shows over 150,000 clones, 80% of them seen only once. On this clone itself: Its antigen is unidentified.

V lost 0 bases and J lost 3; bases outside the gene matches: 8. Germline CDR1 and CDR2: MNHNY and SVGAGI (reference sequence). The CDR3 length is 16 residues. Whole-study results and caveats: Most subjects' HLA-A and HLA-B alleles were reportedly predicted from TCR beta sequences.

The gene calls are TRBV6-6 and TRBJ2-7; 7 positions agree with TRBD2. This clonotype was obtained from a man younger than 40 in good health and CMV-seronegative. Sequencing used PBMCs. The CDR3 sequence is CASSYSGGLSLYEQYF. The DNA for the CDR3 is TGTGCCAGCAGTTACTCGGGAGGGCTTTCCCTCTACGAGCAGTACTTC.